This T cell receptor (beta chain) originates from a study of blood T cells in healthy people across ages (dated by TCRdb to between 2015 and 2016). Study-wide context: In model experiments, template switching captured about one uniquely barcoded TCR beta cDNA molecule for every two T cells. To avoid experimental bias, donors of different ages were distributed randomly across sequencing lanes. Donors were grouped into four age groups: young (average roughly 17 years), middle-aged (39), aged (62) and long-lived (approximately 82). Using the same blood draw, the study looked at two additional independent replicas of 1 million unique cDNA reads for two donors, one aged 18 to 29 and the other aged 80 or older. Age-related changes in TCR beta repertoire diversity were measured in the study by deep sequencing normalized with unique cDNA molecular identifiers. Study-wide conclusions, independent of this receptor: The percentage of naive T cells measured by flow cytometry correlated strongly with observed TCR beta diversity. Estimates of total diversity based on one million sequenced T cells were regarded as lower bounds and as underestimates. Since profiling was done on bulk unsorted PBMCs, naive and antigen-experienced compartments could not be conclusively compared. Compared with the aged group, more naive CD4+ T cells, fewer expanded clones and increased TCR diversity were shown by the long-lived group, suggesting age selection. As age increased, observed TCR beta diversity per million T cells dropped in a roughly linear way, and a significant reduction was already evident by age roughly 36. The CMV infection status of donors was not known, potentially confounding age-related changes in expanded clonotypes.

In this sample, this clonotype turned up a few times. Its binding antigen is unknown. Per-base qualities were not stored, and no clone one base away is much larger. Donors were 39 systemically healthy Caucasian individuals from Russia aged roughly 6 to 95 years. Each donor gave around 9.8 milliliters of peripheral blood, collected into EDTA-treated Vacutainer tubes. PBMCs were isolated by Ficoll-Paque density-gradient centrifugation, with at least 6.5 million obtained per sample. Trizol reagent was used to extract total RNA from the PBMCs, yielding at least 6 micrograms per sample. For every donor, flow cytometry on a PBMC aliquot measured the percentage of naive CD45RAhigh/CD27high T cells. The library was obtained by 5' RACE. Instrument used: Illumina HiSeq 2500. The second PCR ran for roughly 7 to 12 cycles and used a J-beta primer mix along with a sample-barcoded 5' primer. A unique molecular identifier was introduced onto each TCR beta cDNA molecule by a template-switch 5' adaptor carrying 12 random nucleotides. Each sample yielded at least 3 million CDR3-containing paired-end reads. First-strand cDNA synthesis was performed from all RNA using the Mint cDNA synthesis kit, with priming by a TRBC-specific oligonucleotide. Following uracil-DNA glycosylase treatment, all cDNA underwent a first 18-cycle PCR with the universal primers M1SS and BC2_uni_R. The authors' analysis ran thus. For normalization, 1 million high-quality reads, each with a distinct molecular identifier, were randomly selected from each sample. Instead of being binned into consensus sequences, reads with shared molecular identifiers were discarded. MiTCR, run with a Q25 quality threshold and the strictest error-elimination algorithm, handled CDR3 identification, clonotype clustering and error correction. A nonparametric unseen species model with Euler transformation was used to estimate lower-bound total TCR beta diversity. TCRdb ran its own pipeline on the public reads, namely fastp trimming at Q25 and MiXCR clone calling, and kept in-frame beta chains. One record per CDR3 amino acid sequence lists the most common genes and DNA. The V and J calls come from TCRdb's annotation, not from the publication. The sample table holds around 970,000 distinct CDR3 sequences, of which roughly 50% were seen once. About 21% of the sample is held by the ten biggest clonotypes.

From the cysteine up to the phenylalanine, the CDR3 has a length of 11 residues. Solely the CDR3 DNA is kept, with 33 bases framed from the first base. The CDR1 and CDR2 encoded by the germline V gene (reference sequence) are DFQATT and SNEGSKA. V was cut back by 5 bases and J by 8 bases, leaving a gap of 9 bases between them. The sequence came from a woman aged 60-75 years in good health. The specimen sequenced was blood. The V and J segments used are TRBV20-1 and TRBJ1-4, with an unclear D gene assignment. CDR3 protein: CSASIQEKLFF. The DNA sequence is TGCAGTGCTTCCATACAGGAAAAACTGTTTTTT.